The clone carrying this T cell receptor (beta chain) was detected a few times. Its target is unknown. The PCR made use of 60 Vbeta and 13 Jbeta primers. Repertoires were generated with immunoSEQ multiplex PCR, while TCRdb's copy carries only in-frame clones and drops some. The table has under 200,000 clones, over 75% seen once. The data stem from a study of cytomegalovirus exposure and HLA in healthy donors. With 7 bases clipped from V and 4 bases from J, the junction kept 3 bases outside the gene matches. Germline V gene data show CDR1 as WSHSY and CDR2 as SAAADI. This CDR3 spans 14 amino acids. Each donor was nominally healthy when sampled (though unrecorded immune exposures were likely). Study-wide results and caveats: Later work showed greater clonal expansion in HLA-associated TCR beta chains than in equally common others.

The sequence was collected from a young man in good health and CMV-seropositive. The chain is built from TRBV10-2 and TRBJ1-4; 10 bases map to TRBD1. The sequenced material came from PBMCs. DNA for the CDR3: TGCGCCAGCATGTGGACAGGGGGTAATGAAAAACTGTTTTTT. Amino acids: CASMWTGGNEKLFF.